This entry lists 24 T cell receptor beta chains sequenced from one sample in a study of cytomegalovirus exposure and HLA in healthy donors. The PCR contained 60 Vbeta and 13 Jbeta primers. TCRdb keeps only in-frame clones here, not all; method: immunoSEQ multiplex PCR. The sample includes about 210,000 clones, around 86% of them seen just once. Sequencing used PBMCs. The source is a woman in her fifties or sixties in good health and CMV-seropositive.

Concerning this clone itself: This CDR3 is also generated by other DNA sequences in the sample. The rearrangement uses TRBV25-1 and TRBJ1-1, with D uncertain. Germline values: CDR1 MGHDK, CDR2 SYGVNS. The CDR3 has 13 amino acids. Trimming stripped 0 bases from V and 4 bases from J, with 6 bases between. The CDR3 sequence: CASSEYGGTEAFF. In DNA form, the CDR3 reads TGTGCCAGCAGTGAATATGGCGGCACTGAAGCTTTCTTT.

The gene calls are TRBV28 and TRBJ1-3, with TRBD1 identical over 7 bases. Trimming at V came to 5 bases and at J to 4 bases, leaving 5 bases not matched to a gene. Germline V gene lookup returns CDR1 MDHEN and CDR2 SYDVKM. The CDR3 is 14 amino acids. The CDR3 DNA is TGTGCCAGCAGTCAGGACAGGAAAGGAAACACCATATATTTT. Protein: CASSQDRKGNTIYF.

The V and J genes are TRBV7-2 and TRBJ1-2, with TRBD1 matching over 10 bases. V shed 5 bases and J 6 bases; nucleotides not matched to a gene: 6. The germline V gene encodes CDR1 SGHTA and CDR2 FQGNSA. The CDR3 totals 14 residues. CDR3 region: CASSPGQGLHGYTF. CDR3 nucleotide sequence: TGTGCCAGCAGCCCGGGACAGGGGTTGCATGGCTACACCTTC.

The chain carries TRBV19 and TRBJ2-1; D might be TRBD2 (5 bases). Trimming removed 6 bases at V and 6 bases at J, with 18 bases between. Germline CDR1 is LNHDA and CDR2 is SQIVND (reference sequence). CDR3 length: 15 residues. The CDR3 DNA is TGTGCCAGTAGGCTCGAGGGTAGTGATTTCAATGAGCAGTTCTTC. Translated: CASRLEGSDFNEQFF. The whole variable domain, filled in from reference TRBV19 and TRBJ2-1, reads DGGITQSPKYLFRKEGQNVTLSCEQNLNHDAMYWYRQDPGQGLRLIYYSQIVNDFQKGDIAEGYSVSREKKESFPLTVTSAQKNPTAFYLCASRLEGSDFNEQFFGPGTRLTVL.

V gene TRBV18 combines with J gene TRBJ1-3; a possible D gene is TRBD1 (6 bases). The germline gives CDR1 KGHSH, CDR2 LQKENI. The CDR3 contains 14 residues. The V gene lost 3 bases and the J gene lost 4 bases, with 10 bases spanning the gap. The CDR3, as DNA: TGTGCCAGCTCACCGCAGGGGCGAGGAAACACCATATATTTT. This translates into CASSPQGRGNTIYF.

This clone came up once. The CDR3 DNA follows: TGTGCCAGCACCAGGGACATCTCCGCCAACTATGGCTACACCTTC. It translates to CASTRDISANYGYTF. The genes are TRBV6-5 and TRBJ1-2, with a tentative D call TRBD1 (6 bases). The germline gives CDR1 MNHEY, CDR2 SVGAGI. This CDR3 is 15 amino acids long. Trimming stripped 7 bases from V and 2 bases from J, with 17 bases between.

The V call is TRBV6-5, the J call TRBJ2-2, with TRBD2 identical over 11 bases. CDR3 length: 16 amino acids. Germline V gives CDR1 MNHEY, CDR2 SVGAGI. Germline trimming cut 0 bases from V and 6 bases from J; bases unmatched to any gene: 3. The CDR3, as DNA: TGTGCCAGCAGTTACTCGGCTAGCGGGGGGTCCGGGGAGCTGTTTTTT. Its protein product is CASSYSASGGSGELFF.

The J gene is TRBJ1-6, the V gene TRBV5-6, with 9 nucleotides matching TRBD1. The V segment lost 2 bases and the J segment 7 bases; nucleotides outside the gene matches: 7. Germline lookup yields CDR1 SGHDT and CDR2 YYEEEE. The CDR3 spans 16 residues. The CDR3 DNA reads as TGTGCCAGCAGCTTTCAGGCTGGACAGGGGAATTCACCCCTCCACTTT. Protein product: CASSFQAGQGNSPLHF.

The chain is built from TRBV2 and TRBJ1-3; D unclear. The CDR3 consists of 14 residues. Germline CDR1 SNHLY, CDR2 FYNNEI. V gave up 6 bases and J gave up 0 bases, with 9 bases separating them. The CDR3: CASRDTGSGNTIYF. The CDR3 DNA reads TGTGCCAGCAGAGACACTGGCTCTGGAAACACCATATATTTT.

The chain has TRBV5-6 and TRBJ2-7; TRBD2 is a possible D gene (5 bases). The CDR3 has 13 residues. Germline CDR1 SGHDT, CDR2 YYEEEE. The V and J ends lost 0 bases and 6 bases respectively, with 10 bases between them. The CDR3 nucleotides read TGTGCCAGCAGCTTGGGAGGGTCGGGCGAGCAGTACTTC. Translated, it gives CASSLGGSGEQYF. The full variable domain, its missing parts supplied by reference TRBV5-6 and TRBJ2-7, is DAGVTQSPTHLIKTRGQQVTLRCSPKSGHDTVSWYQQALGQGPQFIFQYYEEEERQRGNFPDRFSGHQFPNYSSELNVNALLLGDSALYLCASSLGGSGEQYFGPGTRLTVT.

V and J are TRBV6-5 and TRBJ1-5; the D is unclear. Trimming removed 8 bases at V and 4 bases at J, with 18 bases between. Germline V gene lookup returns CDR1 MNHEY and CDR2 SVGAGI. The CDR3 is 15 residues long. The CDR3 region has the DNA TGTGCCAGCCACAAATGGGGAGGGATAAATCAGCCCCAGCATTTT. This sequence encodes CASHKWGGINQPQHF.

This chain uses TRBV2 with TRBJ1-1; a possible D gene is TRBD1 (5 bases). The CDR3 consists of 15 residues. Germline CDR1 SNHLY, CDR2 FYNNEI. The ends were cut back, 0 bases at V and 5 bases at J, with 13 bases in the middle. CDR3 sequence: CASSEAPRVGTEAFF. Here the CDR3 DNA reads TGTGCCAGCAGTGAAGCGCCCAGGGTTGGAACTGAAGCTTTCTTT.

This chain uses TRBV6-1 with TRBJ2-3, with 10 positions matching TRBD1. Looked up from germline, CDR1 is MNHNS and CDR2 is SASEGT. J was trimmed by 0 bases and V by 6 bases; bases with no gene match: 3. The CDR3 length is 15 residues. The CDR3 region has the DNA TGTGCCAGCAGGTGGGGACAGGGGAGCACAGATACGCAGTATTTT. Translating it yields CASRWGQGSTDTQYF.

The rearrangement joins TRBV4-2 to TRBJ2-5; 8 bases map to TRBD2. The CDR3 is made up of 16 amino acids. J was trimmed by 2 bases and V by 1 base; bases with no gene match: 6. Germline V gene lookup returns CDR1 LGHNA and CDR2 YNFKEQ. Here the CDR3 reads CASSQAGTRYQETQYF. CDR3 DNA: TGTGCCAGCAGCCAAGCCGGGACTAGATATCAAGAGACCCAGTACTTC.

The J gene is TRBJ1-3, the V gene TRBV4-3, with a possible D match to TRBD1 (6 bases). The V and J ends lost 0 bases and 0 bases respectively, with 12 bases between them. Germline-derived CDR1 and CDR2 are LGHNA and YSLEER. This CDR3 region has 17 residues. The CDR3 nucleotides are TGCGCCAGCAGCCAAGACGGGGGGCCCAACTCTGGAAACACCATATATTTT. Amino acid sequence: CASSQDGGPNSGNTIYF.

This clone was counted only a few times. The chain links TRBV19 to TRBJ1-5; weak D call: TRBD1 (5 bases). Germline V gene data show CDR1 as LNHDA and CDR2 as SQIVND (reference sequence). This CDR3 spans 15 amino acids. The V and J ends lost 8 bases and 7 bases respectively, with 21 bases between them. The CDR3 reads CASQTSAGRNQPQHF. The CDR3 DNA follows: TGTGCCAGTCAGACGTCGGCAGGGAGGAACCAGCCCCAGCATTTT.

The chain recombines TRBV14 with TRBJ1-2; 10 nucleotides line up with TRBD1. This CDR3 region has 14 residues. V dropped 4 bases and J dropped 4; count of bases not matched to a gene: 3. The germline V gene has CDR1 SGHDN and CDR2 FVKESK. The CDR3 spells CASSPTGGFYGYTF. CDR3 DNA: TGTGCCAGCAGCCCGACAGGGGGCTTCTATGGCTACACCTTC.

This clone was detected once. The rearrangement joins TRBV7-2 to TRBJ1-2, with D perhaps TRBD1 (5 bases). Trimming took off 5 bases at V and 2 bases at J, with 12 bases between the two ends. The CDR3 consists of 14 residues. Germline V gives CDR1 SGHTA, CDR2 FQGNSA. CDR3 sequence reads: CASSPQDTNYGYTF. In nucleotides, the CDR3 is TGTGCCAGCAGCCCCCAGGACACAAACTATGGCTACACCTTC.

V is TRBV5-1 and J is TRBJ2-2; 11 nucleotides match TRBD2. From germline, CDR1 is SGHRS and CDR2 YFSETQ. The CDR3 extends over 15 amino acids. The V segment lost 2 bases and the J segment 4 bases; nucleotides outside the gene matches: 1. The DNA for the CDR3 is TGCGCCAGCAGCTTCGGGACTAGCGGCACCGGGGAGCTGTTTTTT. Its protein product is CASSFGTSGTGELFF.

The rearrangement uses TRBV9 and TRBJ2-3, with 7 bases matching TRBD1. V was pared by 3 bases and J by 0 bases, with 4 bases of the junction left unmatched. Germline-derived CDR1 and CDR2 are SGDLS and YYNGEE. This CDR3 has 15 residues. The CDR3 is CASSADRVSTDTQYF. CDR3 nucleotide sequence: TGTGCCAGCAGCGCAGACAGGGTTAGCACAGATACGCAGTATTTT.

This chain links TRBV28 with TRBJ1-1; D not certain. Between the trimmed V and J ends, which lost 4 bases and 0 bases, there was a span of 9 bases. The V gene's germline CDR1 is MDHEN and CDR2 SYDVKM. The CDR3 extends over 14 amino acids. CDR3 in DNA: TGTGCCAGCAGTTACTCTACTCTGAACACTGAAGCTTTCTTT. Its translation is CASSYSTLNTEAFF.

This clone was recorded a few times. The J gene is TRBJ2-6, the V gene TRBV7-2; D possibly corresponds to TRBD1 (6 bases). In germline, CDR1 is SGHTA, CDR2 FQGNSA. The CDR3 is 17 amino acids. V shed 5 bases and J shed 0 bases, with 14 bases lying between them. DNA for the CDR3: TGTGCCAGCAGCCAAGACGAAGGGGGCTCTGGGGCCAACGTCCTGACTTTC. Translation gives CASSQDEGGSGANVLTF.

The chain joins TRBV20-1 to TRBJ2-7, with TRBD1 as a possible D gene (5 bases). Trimming removed 7 bases at V and 5 bases at J, with 12 bases between. Germline loops: CDR1 DFQATT, CDR2 SNEGSKA (reference sequence). The CDR3 totals 11 residues. The CDR3 DNA is TGCAGTGTAGGGCGCAGGGACGAGCAGTACTTC. Protein: CSVGRRDEQYF.

CDR3 DNA sequence: TGTGCCAGTAGTCCCCCACAGGGGCCGGGAGATGGCTACACCTTC. Translated: CASSPPQGPGDGYTF. The chain uses TRBV19 and TRBJ1-2, with TRBD1 matching over 7 bases. The ends lost 5 bases at V and 6 bases at J; junction bases unmatched: 12. CDR1 LNHDA and CDR2 SQIVND come from the germline V gene (reference sequence). The CDR3 is 15 residues long.